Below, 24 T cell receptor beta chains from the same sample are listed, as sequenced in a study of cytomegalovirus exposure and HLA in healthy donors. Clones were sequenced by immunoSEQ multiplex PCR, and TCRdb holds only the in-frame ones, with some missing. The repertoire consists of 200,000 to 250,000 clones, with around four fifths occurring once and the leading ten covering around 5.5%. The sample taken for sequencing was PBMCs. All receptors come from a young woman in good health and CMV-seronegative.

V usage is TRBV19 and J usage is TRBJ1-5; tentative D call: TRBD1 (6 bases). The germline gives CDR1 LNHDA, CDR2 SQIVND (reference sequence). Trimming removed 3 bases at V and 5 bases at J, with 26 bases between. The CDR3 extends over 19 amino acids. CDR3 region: CASSMYRTVVITIDQPQHF. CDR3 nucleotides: TGTGCCAGTAGTATGTATAGGACAGTCGTGATCACAATTGATCAGCCCCAGCATTTT.

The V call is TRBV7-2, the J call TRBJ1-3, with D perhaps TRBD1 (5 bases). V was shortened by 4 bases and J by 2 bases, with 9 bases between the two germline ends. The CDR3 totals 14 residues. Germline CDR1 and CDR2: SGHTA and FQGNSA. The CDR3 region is CASSSRATGNTIYF. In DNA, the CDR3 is TGTGCCAGCAGCTCCAGGGCCACTGGAAACACCATATATTTT.

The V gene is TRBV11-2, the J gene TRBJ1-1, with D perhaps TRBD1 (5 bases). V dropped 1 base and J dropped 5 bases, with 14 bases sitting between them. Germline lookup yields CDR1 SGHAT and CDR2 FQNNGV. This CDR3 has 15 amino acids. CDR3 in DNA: TGTGCCAGCAGCTTAGGGGACTTCCTTGGGACTGAAGCTTTCTTT. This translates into CASSLGDFLGTEAFF.

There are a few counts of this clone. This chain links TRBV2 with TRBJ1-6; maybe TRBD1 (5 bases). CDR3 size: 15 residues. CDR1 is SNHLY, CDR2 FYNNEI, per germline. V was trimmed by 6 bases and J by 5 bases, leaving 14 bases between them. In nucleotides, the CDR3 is TGTGCCAGCAGCCGCTGGGACCGCAATAATTCACCCCTCCACTTT. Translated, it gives CASSRWDRNNSPLHF.

CDR3: CASSFGSGGDGPLAKNIQYF. The CDR3 nucleotides read TGTGCCAGCAGTTTCGGGTCAGGGGGCGACGGTCCTCTAGCCAAAAACATTCAGTACTTC. The rearrangement links TRBV27 to TRBJ2-4, with TRBD1 matching 8 bases. This CDR3 is built from 20 residues. Losses at the gene ends were 3 bases for V and 0 bases for J; bases not matched to a gene: 16. Germline CDR1 and CDR2: MNHEY and SMNVEV (reference sequence).

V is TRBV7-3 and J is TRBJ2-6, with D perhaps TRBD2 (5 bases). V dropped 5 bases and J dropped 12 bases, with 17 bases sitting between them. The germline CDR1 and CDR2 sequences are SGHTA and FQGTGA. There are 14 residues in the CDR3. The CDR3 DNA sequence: TGTGCCAGCAGCCCTTCTCTCGCTGGAGGCGTCCTGACTTTC. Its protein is CASSPSLAGGVLTF.

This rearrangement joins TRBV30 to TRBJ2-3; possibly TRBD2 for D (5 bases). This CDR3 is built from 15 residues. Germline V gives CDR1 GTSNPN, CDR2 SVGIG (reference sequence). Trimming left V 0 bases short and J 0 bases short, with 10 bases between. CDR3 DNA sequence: TGTGCCTGGAGTGTACAAGCGGCTAGCACAGATACGCAGTATTTT. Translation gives CAWSVQAASTDTQYF.

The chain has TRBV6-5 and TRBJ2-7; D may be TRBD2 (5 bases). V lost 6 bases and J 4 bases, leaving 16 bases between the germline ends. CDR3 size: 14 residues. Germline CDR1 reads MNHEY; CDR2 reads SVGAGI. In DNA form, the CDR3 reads TGTGCCAGCAGCCCCGCAAGAGGGATATACGAGCAGTACTTC. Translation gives CASSPARGIYEQYF.

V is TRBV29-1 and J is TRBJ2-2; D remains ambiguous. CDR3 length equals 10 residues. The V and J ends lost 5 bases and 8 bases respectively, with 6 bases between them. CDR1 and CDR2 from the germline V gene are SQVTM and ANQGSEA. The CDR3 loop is CSVRAGELFF. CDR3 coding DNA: TGCAGCGTTAGGGCAGGGGAGCTGTTTTTT.

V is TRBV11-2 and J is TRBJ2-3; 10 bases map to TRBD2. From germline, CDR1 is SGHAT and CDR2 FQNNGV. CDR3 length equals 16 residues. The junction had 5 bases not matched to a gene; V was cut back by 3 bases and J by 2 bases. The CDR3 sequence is CASSFLAGAFTDTQYF. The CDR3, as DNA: TGTGCCAGCAGCTTTCTAGCGGGAGCCTTCACAGATACGCAGTATTTT.

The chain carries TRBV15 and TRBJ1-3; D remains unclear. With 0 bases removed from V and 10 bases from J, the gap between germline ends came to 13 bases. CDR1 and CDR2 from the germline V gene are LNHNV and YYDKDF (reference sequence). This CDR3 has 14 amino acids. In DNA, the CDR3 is TGTGCCACCAGCAGAGATAGGACTTCCGGGACCATATATTTT. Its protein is CATSRDRTSGTIYF.

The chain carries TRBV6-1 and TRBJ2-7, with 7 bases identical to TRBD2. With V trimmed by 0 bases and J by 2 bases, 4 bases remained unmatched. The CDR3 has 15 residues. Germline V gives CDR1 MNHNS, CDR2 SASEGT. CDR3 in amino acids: CASSEAGGRAYEQYF. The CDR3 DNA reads TGTGCCAGCAGTGAAGCTGGGGGGAGGGCCTACGAGCAGTACTTC.

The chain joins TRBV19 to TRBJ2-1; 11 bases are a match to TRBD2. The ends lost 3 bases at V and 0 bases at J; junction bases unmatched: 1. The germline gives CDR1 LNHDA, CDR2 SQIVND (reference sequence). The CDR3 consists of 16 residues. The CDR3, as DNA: TGTGCCAGTAGTATTACTAGCGGGAGCTCCTACAATGAGCAGTTCTTC. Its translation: CASSITSGSSYNEQFF.

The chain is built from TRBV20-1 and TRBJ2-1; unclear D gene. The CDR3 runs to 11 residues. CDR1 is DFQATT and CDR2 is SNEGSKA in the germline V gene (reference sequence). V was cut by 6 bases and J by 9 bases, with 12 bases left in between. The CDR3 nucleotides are TGCAGTGCCACCCCCTCCAGTGAGCAGTTCTTC. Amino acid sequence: CSATPSSEQFF.

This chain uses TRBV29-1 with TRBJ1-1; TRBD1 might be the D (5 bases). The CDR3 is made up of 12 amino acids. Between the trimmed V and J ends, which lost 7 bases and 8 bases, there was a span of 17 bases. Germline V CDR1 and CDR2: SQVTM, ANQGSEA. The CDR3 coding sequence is TGCAGCGCCGGGACGCCGGATTTGGAAGCTTTCTTT. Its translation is CSAGTPDLEAFF.

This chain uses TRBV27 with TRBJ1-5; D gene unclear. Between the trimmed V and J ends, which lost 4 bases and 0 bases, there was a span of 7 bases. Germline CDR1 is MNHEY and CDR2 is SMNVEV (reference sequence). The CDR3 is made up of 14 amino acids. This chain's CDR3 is CASSSQYSNQPQHF. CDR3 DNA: TGTGCCAGCAGTTCCCAGTATAGCAATCAGCCCCAGCATTTT.

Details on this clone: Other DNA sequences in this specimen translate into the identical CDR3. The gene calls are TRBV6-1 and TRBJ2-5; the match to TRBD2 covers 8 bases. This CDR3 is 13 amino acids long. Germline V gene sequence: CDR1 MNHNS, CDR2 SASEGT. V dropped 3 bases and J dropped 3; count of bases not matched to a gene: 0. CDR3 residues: CASSEGLEETQYF. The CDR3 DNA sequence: TGTGCCAGCAGTGAGGGACTAGAAGAGACCCAGTACTTC.

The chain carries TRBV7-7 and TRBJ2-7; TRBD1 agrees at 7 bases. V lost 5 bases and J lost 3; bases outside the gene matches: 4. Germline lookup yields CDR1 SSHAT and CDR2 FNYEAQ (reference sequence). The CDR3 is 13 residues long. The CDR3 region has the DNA TGTGCCAGCAGCCTGGGACAGAACTACGAGCAGTACTTC. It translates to CASSLGQNYEQYF.

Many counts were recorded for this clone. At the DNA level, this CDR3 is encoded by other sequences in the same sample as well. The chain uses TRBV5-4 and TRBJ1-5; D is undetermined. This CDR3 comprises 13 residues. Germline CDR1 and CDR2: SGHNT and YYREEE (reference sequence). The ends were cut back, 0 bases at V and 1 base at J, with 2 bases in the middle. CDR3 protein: CASSLDSNQPQHF. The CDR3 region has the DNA TGTGCCAGCAGCTTGGACAGCAATCAGCCCCAGCATTTT.

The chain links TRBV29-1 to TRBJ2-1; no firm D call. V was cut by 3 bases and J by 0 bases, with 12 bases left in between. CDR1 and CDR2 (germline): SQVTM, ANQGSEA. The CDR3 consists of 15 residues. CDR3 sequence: CSVEPTASSYNEQFF. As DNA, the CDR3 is TGCAGCGTTGAGCCGACGGCAAGCTCCTACAATGAGCAGTTCTTC.

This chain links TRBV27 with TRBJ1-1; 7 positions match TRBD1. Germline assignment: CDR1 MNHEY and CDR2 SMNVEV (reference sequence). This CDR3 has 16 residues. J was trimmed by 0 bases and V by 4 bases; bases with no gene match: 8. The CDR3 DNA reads TGTGCCAGCAGTTCTATAACGACAGGGTTGAACACTGAAGCTTTCTTT. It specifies CASSSITTGLNTEAFF.

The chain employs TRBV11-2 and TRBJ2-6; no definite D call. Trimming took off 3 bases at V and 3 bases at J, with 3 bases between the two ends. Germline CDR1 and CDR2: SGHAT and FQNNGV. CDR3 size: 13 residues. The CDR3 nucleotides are TGTGCCAGCAGCTTGGGTGGGGCCAACGTCCTGACTTTC. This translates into CASSLGGANVLTF.

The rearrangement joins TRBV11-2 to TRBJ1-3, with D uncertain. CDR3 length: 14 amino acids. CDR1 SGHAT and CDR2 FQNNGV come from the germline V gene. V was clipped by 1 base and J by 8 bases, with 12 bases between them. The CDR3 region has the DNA TGTGCCAGCAGCTTAGGCGGTGGTTTCGACACCATATATTTT. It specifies CASSLGGGFDTIYF.

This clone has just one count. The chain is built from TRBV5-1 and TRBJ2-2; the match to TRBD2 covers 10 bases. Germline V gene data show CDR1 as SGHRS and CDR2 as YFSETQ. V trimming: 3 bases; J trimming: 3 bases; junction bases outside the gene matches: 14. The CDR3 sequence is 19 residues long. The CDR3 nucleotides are TGCGCCAGCAGCTCCCCGCGTAGCGGGGGGCGGTTTGACACCGGGGAGCTGTTTTTT. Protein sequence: CASSSPRSGGRFDTGELFF. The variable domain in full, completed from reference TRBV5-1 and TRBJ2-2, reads KAGVTQTPRYLIKTRGQQVTLSCSPISGHRSVSWYQQTPGQGLQFLFEYFSETQRNKGNFPGRFSGRQFSNSRSEMNVSTLELGDSALYLCASSSPRSGGRFDTGELFFGEGSRLTVL.